Described below is a single T cell receptor (beta chain) sequence and its context. Since a much larger clone is just one base distant, this may be a read error. CDR1 and CDR2 from the germline V gene are MNHGY and SAAAGT. This CDR3 is built from 13 residues. TCRdb recomputed calls from the reads with MiXCR, one row per CDR3 protein. Among some 220,000 distinct CDR3 sequences listed, 29% were seen once. The sample belongs to a study of kidney transplant recipient with SARS-CoV-2 infection. This clonotype was sampled from a male patient between 25 and 39 years old who had COVID-19 and was a kidney transplant recipient. Among the T cells, some may be from the graft donor. Sequenced material: a blood sample, taken at baseline and on roughly day 120 from a kidney transplant recipient. The V and J genes are TRBV6-8 and TRBJ2-3, with D possibly being TRBD2 (6 bases). Near its end, the DNA agrees better with TRBJ2-7, so the J call may be wrong. CDR3 DNA sequence: TGTGCCTGCAGGCGCGGGACCATAAACGAGCAGTACTTC. Residues: CACRRGTINEQYF.